These 23 T cell receptor beta chains share one sample of origin, sequenced in a study of T-cell reconstitution after alpha-beta-depleted transplantation in children. The library targeted TCRbeta and was prepared with unique molecular identifiers. TCRdb fed the PCR reads into MiXCR, producing one record per CDR3 protein. The sample holds fewer than 150,000 distinct CDR3 sequences, 23% seen once. The sequencing used PBMCs, mostly from graft donor cells, collected 180 days after TCRalphabeta/CD19-depleted stem cell transplant. Receptor source: a male patient aged 2-15 years who had a stem cell transplant for chronic granulomatous disease, so the T cells may come from the graft donor.

The sample holds many counts of this clonotype. This chain uses TRBV29-1 with TRBJ2-1, with 11 bases matching TRBD2. The CDR3 sequence is 16 residues long. Germline assignment: CDR1 SQVTM and CDR2 ANQGSEA. J gave up 0 bases and V 4 bases, and 5 bases lay outside the gene matches. CDR3 sequence: CSVGLAGPSSYNEQFF. In DNA form, the CDR3 reads TGCAGCGTTGGACTAGCGGGGCCCAGCTCCTACAATGAGCAGTTCTTC.

This clonotype appeared a few times. The chain links TRBV24-1 to TRBJ2-7, with D hard to call. The germline V gene encodes CDR1 KGHDR and CDR2 SFDVKD. The V end lost 9 bases, the J end lost 6 bases, and 17 bases lay between the germline ends. The CDR3 has 13 amino acids. Written as DNA, the CDR3 is TGTGCCACCGAACAACTTCGACATGCCGAGCAGTACTTC. It is translated as CATEQLRHAEQYF.

V gene TRBV7-8 combines with J gene TRBJ2-7; D gene uncertain. Germline V gives CDR1 SGHVS, CDR2 FQNEAQ. The germline V and J ends were trimmed by 5 bases and 5 bases, with 7 bases remaining between them. The CDR3 is made up of 11 amino acids. The DNA for the CDR3 is TGTGCCAGCAGCGTCTCACACGAGCAGTACTTC. This codes for CASSVSHEQYF.

The chain is built from TRBV6-1 and TRBJ2-1, with 8 bases aligning to TRBD2. The V gene's germline CDR1 is MNHNS and CDR2 SASEGT. The CDR3 is 16 residues long. V gave up 7 bases and J gave up 2 bases; unmatched junction bases: 10. CDR3 region: CASNSLREGPYNEQFF. CDR3 coding DNA: TGTGCCAGCAACTCTCTACGGGAGGGCCCCTACAATGAGCAGTTCTTC.

For this clonotype: A read error is possible here, since a much larger clone lies one base away. J is TRBJ2-7 and V is TRBV27; D is uncertain. The germline V gene has CDR1 MNHEY and CDR2 SMNVEV (reference sequence). CDR3 length: 13 amino acids. The CDR3: CASSYGRNYEHYF. The CDR3, as DNA: TGTGCCAGCAGTTACGGACGTAATTACGAGCATTACTTC.

The sample holds many counts of this clonotype. The rearrangement uses TRBV20-1 and TRBJ1-5; 9 bases align to TRBD1. The CDR3 extends over 13 amino acids. Trimming cost V 3 bases and J 4 bases; bases outside gene matches: 1. CDR1 is DFQATT and CDR2 is SNEGSKA in the germline V gene (reference sequence). Written as DNA, the CDR3 is TGCAGTGCTAGGGGACAGGGAAATCAGCCCCAGCATTTT. This sequence encodes CSARGQGNQPQHF.

The sample holds a few counts of this clonotype. V gene TRBV10-3 combines with J gene TRBJ2-3; D may be TRBD1 (6 bases). The CDR3 is 14 amino acids. Trimming stripped 10 bases from V and 5 bases from J, with 19 bases between. The germline CDR1 and CDR2 sequences are ENHRY and SYGVKD. CDR3 amino acids: CATGAARQEDTQYF. The CDR3 DNA reads TGTGCCACAGGGGCAGCGCGTCAGGAAGATACGCAGTATTTT.

The genes are TRBV29-1 and TRBJ1-1, with 7 bases identical to TRBD1. The CDR3 has 16 amino acids. V was pared by 4 bases and J by 0 bases, with 11 bases of the junction left unmatched. CDR1 and CDR2 from the germline V gene are SQVTM and ANQGSEA. CDR3 region: CSVGGGRDSMNTEAFF. CDR3 in DNA: TGCAGCGTTGGGGGGGGACGGGACAGCATGAACACTGAAGCTTTCTTT.

This clonotype was seen ten or more times. The rearrangement uses TRBV6-5 and TRBJ1-4; D might be TRBD1 (6 bases). CDR1 and CDR2 from the germline V gene are MNHEY and SVGAGI. The V and J ends lost 4 bases and 8 bases respectively, with 11 bases between them. This CDR3 region has 13 residues. The CDR3 region is CASSWVQGEKLFF. The CDR3 nucleotides are TGTGCCAGCAGTTGGGTCCAGGGGGAAAAACTGTTTTTT.

V gene TRBV7-3 combines with J gene TRBJ2-5, with 7 bases aligning to TRBD2. Germline trimming cut 10 bases from V and 4 bases from J; bases unmatched to any gene: 27. The CDR3 spans 19 residues. Germline V gene lookup returns CDR1 SGHTA and CDR2 FQGTGA. CDR3 DNA: TGTGCCATCACGAGGCGGGGGAGTAATACAAGAAACTCGGGAGAGACCCAGTACTTC. Translation: CAITRRGSNTRNSGETQYF.

This clonotype was counted a few times. This chain connects TRBV27 to TRBJ2-7; a possible D gene is TRBD2 (6 bases). There are 16 residues in the CDR3. Looked up from germline, CDR1 is MNHEY and CDR2 is SMNVEV (reference sequence). V lost 6 bases and J 1 base, leaving 19 bases between the germline ends. The CDR3 DNA sequence: TGTGCCAGCAGAATCCGGTCGGGACTGTCATCCTACGAGCAGTACTTC. It encodes CASRIRSGLSSYEQYF.

The CDR3 loop reads CASSRRADTEAFF. DNA for the CDR3: TGTGCCAGCAGCAGACGAGCGGACACTGAAGCTTTCTTT. This chain uses TRBV7-3 with TRBJ1-1; no clear D. Germline CDR1 reads SGHTA; CDR2 reads FQGTGA. V dropped 5 bases and J dropped 3 bases, with 10 bases sitting between them. The CDR3 length is 13 residues.

The V gene is TRBV7-9, the J gene TRBJ1-3, with D uncertain. Trimming cost V 5 bases and J 4 bases, with 6 bases left between them. Germline V gene data show CDR1 as SEHNR and CDR2 as FQNEAQ (reference sequence). CDR3 size: 12 residues. CDR3 in amino acids: CASSGGGNTIYF. The CDR3 DNA is TGTGCCAGCAGCGGAGGAGGAAACACCATATATTTT.

In this sample, this clonotype turned up a few times. The chain is built from TRBV28 and TRBJ1-5; D gene ambiguous. Trimming removed 7 bases from V and 7 bases from J, with 17 bases in between. The germline CDR1 and CDR2 sequences are MDHEN and SYDVKM. There are 14 residues in the CDR3. CDR3 region: CASTEGDGKQPQHF. The DNA for the CDR3 is TGTGCCAGCACCGAGGGAGATGGTAAACAGCCCCAGCATTTT.

This clonotype has just a few counts. The genes are TRBV9 and TRBJ2-3; 8 bases align to TRBD2. CDR1 is SGDLS, CDR2 YYNGEE, per germline. The CDR3 has 13 amino acids. The V and J ends lost 4 bases and 6 bases, in that order; junction bases with no gene match: 4. CDR3 amino acids: CASSPRLADTQYF. CDR3 nucleotide sequence: TGTGCCAGCAGCCCAAGACTAGCGGATACGCAGTATTTT. Drawing the rest from reference TRBV9 and TRBJ2-3, the complete variable domain is DSGVTQTPKHLITATGQRVTLRCSPRSGDLSVYWYQQSLDQGLQFLIQYYNGEERAKGNILERFSAQQFPDLHSELNLSSLELGDSALYFCASSPRLADTQYFGPGTRLTVL.

Many counts were recorded for this clonotype. V gene TRBV15 combines with J gene TRBJ2-2; TRBD2 aligns across 11 bases. CDR1 is LNHNV and CDR2 is YYDKDF in the germline V gene (reference sequence). This CDR3 region has 17 residues. The V segment lost 3 bases and the J segment 6 bases; nucleotides outside the gene matches: 9. CDR3 loop: CATSSPKTSGKAGELFF. In DNA, the CDR3 is TGTGCCACCAGCAGCCCCAAGACTAGCGGGAAGGCCGGGGAGCTGTTTTTT.

The J gene is TRBJ2-5, the V gene TRBV5-1; TRBD1 aligns across 9 bases. The CDR3 length is 16 residues. Unmatched junction bases numbered 13, after V lost 5 bases and J lost 5 bases. Germline V gives CDR1 SGHRS, CDR2 YFSETQ. This CDR3 reads CASRSGYRGRHETQYF. The CDR3 DNA reads as TGCGCCAGCAGGTCAGGATACAGGGGGCGCCACGAGACCCAGTACTTC.

The rearrangement links TRBV7-6 to TRBJ2-5; D unresolved. Germline CDR1 is SGHVS and CDR2 is FNYEAQ. The CDR3 sequence is 15 residues long. V was pared by 3 bases and J by 1 base, with 12 bases between. This CDR3 is CASSFIYSSQETQYF. The CDR3 coding sequence is TGTGCCAGCAGCTTCATCTACAGTTCCCAAGAGACCCAGTACTTC.

The chain is built from TRBV4-1 and TRBJ2-7, with TRBD2 as a possible D gene (5 bases). CDR1 MGHRA and CDR2 YSYEKL come from the germline V gene. The ends were cut back, 1 base at V and 3 bases at J, with 10 bases in the middle. The CDR3 sequence is 14 residues long. CDR3 coding DNA: TGCGCCAGCAGCCAAGCCCGGGGATTCTACGAGCAGTACTTC. It specifies CASSQARGFYEQYF.

This chain links TRBV15 with TRBJ2-2; D gene uncertain. The germline V gene has CDR1 LNHNV and CDR2 YYDKDF (reference sequence). The CDR3 runs 16 residues. Trimming took off 0 bases at V and 2 bases at J, with 10 bases between the two ends. The CDR3 spells CATSRDLAINTGELFF. The CDR3, as DNA: TGTGCCACCAGCAGAGATCTTGCTATTAACACCGGGGAGCTGTTTTTT.

This clonotype was detected many times. This sequence joins TRBV12-3 or TRBV12-4 and TRBJ2-1; possibly TRBD2 for D (5 bases). V lost 7 bases and J 3 bases, leaving 16 bases between the germline ends. The CDR3 has 15 amino acids. This CDR3 reads CASNPRGSNYNEQFF. In nucleotides, the CDR3 is TGTGCCAGCAATCCCCGAGGGTCCAACTACAATGAGCAGTTCTTC.

This chain uses TRBV20-1 with TRBJ2-7; 9 bases line up with TRBD2. Germline V gene lookup returns CDR1 DFQATT and CDR2 SNEGSKA (reference sequence). V lost 2 bases to trimming and J lost 6 bases; unmatched junction nucleotides: 11. The CDR3 covers 15 residues. In DNA, the CDR3 is TGCAGTGCTAGAACTCGGACTAGCGCCTGGGGCGAGCAGTACTTC. Protein sequence: CSARTRTSAWGEQYF.

The rearrangement joins TRBV13 to TRBJ2-7; D remains unclear. The CDR3 is 16 amino acids. Germline values: CDR1 PRHDT, CDR2 FYEKMQ (reference sequence). V was shortened by 1 base and J by 0 bases, with 13 bases between the two germline ends. DNA of the CDR3: TGTGCCAGCAGCTTAGTTACGCGCTTGAGCTCCTACGAGCAGTACTTC. It yields the protein CASSLVTRLSSYEQYF. The whole variable domain, remainder taken from reference TRBV13 and TRBJ2-7, is AAGVIQSPRHLIKEKRETATLKCYPIPRHDTVYWYQQGPGQDPQFLISFYEKMQSDKGSIPDRFSAQQFSDYHSELNMSSLELGDSALYFCASSLVTRLSSYEQYFGPGTRLTVT.